This TCR beta chain is drawn from a study of shared clonotypes between healthy human individuals. Assay: immunoSEQ multiplex PCR; the TCRdb copy retains only in-frame clones and omits some. The sample lists some 2,000,000 clones, 90% to 97% seen once, with over 0.1% in the top ten. Sequencing was done on a sample of naive CD4+ T cells sorted from blood. Sample subset: CD45RA+ positively selected. The TCR comes from a man between 18 and 35 years old in good health.

Written as DNA, the CDR3 is TGTGCCAGCAGCCATGGGGCCAAGAACACCGGGGAGCTGTTTTTT. As protein: CASSHGAKNTGELFF. The V and J genes are TRBV28 and TRBJ2-2, with D possibly being TRBD1 (5 bases). The CDR3 spans 15 residues. Germline V gene data show CDR1 as MDHEN and CDR2 as SYDVKM. V lost 6 bases, J lost 1 base, and 12 bases lay in between. Drawing the rest from reference TRBV28 and TRBJ2-2, the complete variable domain is DVKVTQSSRYLVKRTGEKVFLECVQDMDHENMFWYRQDPGLGLRLIYFSYDVKMKEKGDIPEGYSVSREKKERFSLILESASTNQTSMYLCASSHGAKNTGELFFGEGSRLTVL.